Following are 12 T cell receptor beta chains from one sample sequenced in a study of siplizumab effects on memory and regulatory T cells. Coculturing of the mixed lymphocyte reaction cells was performed at 37°C for under seven days. These receptors' antigens are unknown. Assay used: immunoSEQ multiplex PCR; TCRdb lists only in-frame clones, some missing. The table lists 9,500 to 10,000 clones, around 40% of them singletons. Sequenced material: CFSE-low (dividing) CD4+ T cells sorted from an allogeneic mixed lymphocyte reaction. All receptors come from a human donor in good health; the cells came from an allogeneic mixed lymphocyte reaction.

This clone was detected once. CDR3 residues: CASSFDRNSPLHF. As DNA, the CDR3 is TGTGCCAGCAGCTTTGACAGGAATTCACCCCTCCACTTT. This chain connects TRBV5-6 to TRBJ1-6, with D perhaps matching TRBD1 (6 bases). Trimming took off 2 bases at V and 7 bases at J, with 7 bases between the two ends. Germline CDR1 is SGHDT and CDR2 is YYEEEE. The CDR3 has 13 amino acids.

Relative to its sample, this clone is large. The sample has other DNA sequences that encode this CDR3 too. The V call is TRBV7-9, the J call TRBJ1-2, with 9 positions matching TRBD1. After removal of 8 bases from V and 3 bases from J, the junction contained 4 bases not matched to a gene. This CDR3 comprises 13 residues. Germline CDR1 and CDR2: SEHNR and FQNEAQ (reference sequence). The CDR3 is CASVDRGDYGYTF. The CDR3 nucleotides are TGTGCCAGCGTAGACAGGGGGGACTATGGCTACACCTTC.

By proportion, this clone is medium-sized (0.01 to 0.1%). This chain connects TRBV10-3 to TRBJ2-7, with no clear D. Trimming took off 3 bases at V and 7 bases at J, with 13 bases between the two ends. The CDR3 is 13 amino acids. Per the germline V gene, CDR1 is ENHRY and CDR2 is SYGVKD. The CDR3 protein is CAISDIKSWEQYF. Written as DNA, the CDR3 is TGTGCCATCAGTGACATCAAGTCCTGGGAGCAGTACTTC.

This clone is medium-sized. This rearrangement joins TRBV9 to TRBJ1-1, with a possible D match to TRBD1 (6 bases). This CDR3 contains 13 residues. Trimming cost V 3 bases and J 6 bases, with 12 bases left between them. Germline V CDR1 and CDR2: SGDLS, YYNGEE. CDR3 loop: CASSERQAPEAFF. The CDR3 nucleotides read TGTGCCAGCAGCGAACGACAGGCTCCTGAAGCTTTCTTT.

For this clone: The sample contains more than one DNA sequence encoding this CDR3. The gene calls are TRBV2 and TRBJ1-2; 10 bases line up with TRBD1. The CDR3 has 14 amino acids. Germline CDR1 and CDR2: SNHLY and FYNNEI. Germline trimming cut 6 bases from V and 8 bases from J; bases unmatched to any gene: 9. This CDR3 is CASSVRTGGAGYTF. The CDR3, as DNA: TGTGCCAGCAGCGTGAGGACAGGGGGAGCCGGCTACACCTTC.

This sequence joins TRBV7-9 and TRBJ2-5; TRBD2 agrees at 7 bases. The junction had 14 bases not matched to a gene; V was cut back by 3 bases and J by 4 bases. The V gene's germline CDR1 is SEHNR and CDR2 FQNEAQ (reference sequence). CDR3 length equals 17 residues. CDR3 DNA: TGTGCCAGCAGCTTCGTGGGGGGGTCCTTCATATTAGAGACCCAGTACTTC. Protein product: CASSFVGGSFILETQYF.

The chain has TRBV5-4 and TRBJ2-3; D is unclear. V lost 1 base to trimming and J lost 1 base, with 10 bases between them. Germline V CDR1 and CDR2: SGHNT, YYREEE (reference sequence). The CDR3 length is 15 residues. The CDR3 is CASSLYGSGTDTQYF. CDR3 DNA: TGTGCCAGCAGCTTGTACGGGTCGGGCACAGATACGCAGTATTTT.

This clone has only a few counts. The rearrangement joins TRBV7-9 to TRBJ2-5; 11 positions agree with TRBD1. J was trimmed by 5 bases and V by 1 base; bases with no gene match: 6. Looked up from germline, CDR1 is SEHNR and CDR2 is FQNEAQ (reference sequence). The CDR3 consists of 16 residues. CDR3 DNA: TGTGCCAGCAGCTTAGGAGGACAGGGGGCGCGGGAGACCCAGTACTTC. Its translation: CASSLGGQGARETQYF. The variable domain in full, completed from reference TRBV7-9 and TRBJ2-5, reads DTGVSQNPRHKITKRGQNVTFRCDPISEHNRLYWYRQTLGQGPEFLTYFQNEAQLEKSRLLSDRFSAERPKGSFSTLEIQRTEQGDSAMYLCASSLGGQGARETQYFGPGTRLLVL.

The rearrangement links TRBV5-6 to TRBJ1-4; the D is unclear. V was cut by 5 bases and J by 8 bases, with 13 bases left in between. The germline V gene has CDR1 SGHDT and CDR2 YYEEEE. The CDR3 has 13 amino acids. The CDR3 loop reads CASSYDRGEKLFF. As DNA, the CDR3 is TGTGCCAGCAGTTACGACCGGGGAGAAAAACTGTTTTTT.

The chain joins TRBV9 to TRBJ2-1; the D call may be TRBD1 or TRBD2 (6 bases each). The ends were cut back, 3 bases at V and 5 bases at J, with 15 bases in the middle. Germline V gives CDR1 SGDLS, CDR2 YYNGEE. This CDR3 comprises 15 residues. The CDR3 sequence: CASSGGGTVNNEQFF. CDR3 in DNA: TGTGCCAGCAGCGGAGGGGGGACGGTCAACAATGAGCAGTTCTTC.

This clone ranks as medium-sized. The chain uses TRBV7-6 and TRBJ2-1, with 7 bases matching TRBD1. CDR1 is SGHVS and CDR2 is FNYEAQ in the germline V gene. The CDR3 has 14 residues. Trimming took 4 bases from V and 4 from J; bases not matched to a gene: 4. The CDR3 DNA sequence: TGTGCCAGCAGCTCTACACAGGGGTACAATGAGCAGTTCTTC. It encodes CASSSTQGYNEQFF. Full variable domain (outside the CDR3, taken from reference TRBV7-6 and TRBJ2-1): GAGVSQSPRYKVTKRGQDVALRCDPISGHVSLYWYRQALGQGPEFLTYFNYEAQQDKSGLPNDRFSAERPEGSISTLTIQRTEQRDSAMYRCASSSTQGYNEQFFGPGTRLTVL.

By share, this clone ranks as medium-sized. The chain recombines TRBV4-2 with TRBJ1-5; 8 bases map to TRBD1. The CDR3 spans 15 residues. J gave up 6 bases and V 1 base, and 5 bases lay outside the gene matches. Germline lookup yields CDR1 LGHNA and CDR2 YNFKEQ. In nucleotides, the CDR3 is TGTGCCAGCAGCCAAGCTGACAGGGGAGGTCAGCCCCAGCATTTT. This gives the protein CASSQADRGGQPQHF.